Listed here are 13 T cell receptor beta chains from one sample, sequenced in a study of T-cell memory formation after mild COVID-19. TCRdb reprocessed the 5' RACE reads via MiXCR and lists one record per CDR3 protein. Altogether roughly 110,000 distinct CDR3 sequences are present, 9.5% to 15% being singletons, with the ten largest covering roughly 30%. The sequencing sample was made of PBMCs or a T cell subset sorted from them (not recorded which). The source is an adult woman who had mild COVID-19 (a few samples of this study predate the infection). Cell type and time point are not known.

This clonotype was detected many times. This rearrangement joins TRBV4-3 to TRBJ2-2; 8 bases map to TRBD2. J lost 6 bases, V lost 0 bases, and 9 bases had no gene match. CDR1 and CDR2 from the germline V gene are LGHNA and YSLEER. The CDR3 length is 17 residues. CDR3 in amino acids: CASSQDRRLASSGELFF. For the CDR3, the DNA is TGCGCCAGCAGCCAAGATCGCCGACTAGCGTCTTCCGGGGAGCTGTTTTTT.

V gene TRBV27 combines with J gene TRBJ2-1, with D perhaps TRBD1 (6 bases). Germline assignment: CDR1 MNHEY and CDR2 SMNVEV (reference sequence). There are 15 residues in the CDR3. The ends were cut back, 5 bases at V and 4 bases at J, with 15 bases in the middle. CDR3 protein: CASSLSPQGYNEQFF. The DNA for the CDR3 is TGTGCCAGCAGTCTCAGCCCACAGGGATACAATGAGCAGTTCTTC.

The V call is TRBV25-1, the J call TRBJ1-1; D ambiguous. The V and J ends lost 1 base and 0 bases respectively, with 9 bases between them. This CDR3 is built from 15 residues. The germline gives CDR1 MGHDK, CDR2 SYGVNS. DNA of the CDR3: TGTGCCAGCAGTGAATGGAGGGATCTGAACACTGAAGCTTTCTTT. It encodes CASSEWRDLNTEAFF.

This clonotype was seen a few times. The gene calls are TRBV27 and TRBJ2-7; TRBD2 matches 7 bases. The ends lost 5 bases at V and 6 bases at J; junction bases unmatched: 10. The CDR3 is made up of 14 amino acids. CDR1 is MNHEY and CDR2 is SMNVEV in the germline V gene (reference sequence). The CDR3 loop is CASSPGGGGSEQYF. CDR3 DNA sequence: TGTGCCAGCAGTCCGGGGGGAGGAGGCAGCGAGCAGTACTTC.

This clonotype occurred many times. V usage is TRBV7-9 and J usage is TRBJ2-4; 7 bases align to TRBD1. Germline values: CDR1 SEHNR, CDR2 FQNEAQ (reference sequence). V lost 4 bases and J lost 7; bases outside the gene matches: 7. This CDR3 has 14 amino acids. CDR3 coding DNA: TGTGCCAGCAGCTCAGGGGGTCGCATGAACATTCAGTACTTC. Amino acids: CASSSGGRMNIQYF. The full variable domain, completed using reference TRBV7-9 and TRBJ2-4, is DTGVSQNPRHKITKRGQNVTFRCDPISEHNRLYWYRQTLGQGPEFLTYFQNEAQLEKSRLLSDRFSAERPKGSFSTLEIQRTEQGDSAMYLCASSSGGRMNIQYFGAGTRLSVL.

This clonotype was detected only a few times. The chain uses TRBV5-5 and TRBJ2-3, with D possibly being TRBD1 or TRBD2 (5 bases each). The CDR3 extends over 15 amino acids. Germline-derived CDR1 and CDR2 are SGHKS and YYEKEE (reference sequence). Deletions cut 2 bases from V and 1 base from J, with 11 bases between. CDR3 nucleotides: TGTGCCAGCAGCTTAGGGCAGGGAGGCACAGATACGCAGTATTTT. This codes for CASSLGQGGTDTQYF.

CDR3 residues: CASSQERDLNYGYTF. The DNA for the CDR3 is TGCGCCAGCAGCCAAGAAAGGGATCTTAACTATGGCTACACCTTC. The genes are TRBV4-1 and TRBJ1-2; D is undetermined. This CDR3 has 15 residues. Germline V gene sequence: CDR1 MGHRA, CDR2 YSYEKL. Trimming stripped 0 bases from V and 1 base from J, with 9 bases between.

The chain employs TRBV5-6 and TRBJ2-1; 9 bases align to TRBD2. J lost 6 bases, V lost 1 base, and 11 bases had no gene match. The CDR3 loop spans 17 amino acids. The V gene's germline CDR1 is SGHDT and CDR2 YYEEEE. CDR3 protein: CASSLLGTSSSANEQFF. In nucleotides, the CDR3 is TGTGCCAGCAGCTTGTTAGGGACTAGCTCGAGTGCCAATGAGCAGTTCTTC.

The V call is TRBV9, the J call TRBJ1-2, with no clear D. The CDR3 is 14 residues long. The V end was cut by 0 bases, the J end by 0 bases, with 6 bases between. Per the germline V gene, CDR1 is SGDLS and CDR2 is YYNGEE. CDR3 nucleotide sequence: TGTGCCAGCAGCGTAGCCGGGACTAACTATGGCTACACCTTC. Protein: CASSVAGTNYGYTF.

This clonotype was picked up many times. The V call is TRBV11-2, the J call TRBJ2-5, with TRBD2 matching 14 bases. Germline CDR1 SGHAT, CDR2 FQNNGV. With V trimmed by 4 bases and J by 14 bases, 18 bases remained unmatched. The CDR3 covers 17 residues. The CDR3 is CASSSVAAGLAGETPYF. The CDR3, as DNA: TGTGCCAGCAGCTCAGTGGCCGCGGGACTAGCGGGAGAAACCCCCTACTTC.

This clonotype was observed a handful of times. The chain employs TRBV9 and TRBJ2-2; TRBD1 agrees at 10 bases. This CDR3 comprises 16 residues. After removal of 2 bases from V and 3 bases from J, the junction contained 4 bases not matched to a gene. Per the germline V gene, CDR1 is SGDLS and CDR2 is YYNGEE. The CDR3 nucleotides are TGTGCCAGCAGCGTCTCGACAGGGGGCGACACCGGGGAGCTGTTTTTT. Translated, it gives CASSVSTGGDTGELFF.

In this sample, this clonotype turned up a few times. The chain combines TRBV4-1 with TRBJ2-5; TRBD1 matches at 9 bases. The CDR3 contains 15 residues. Trimming took 4 bases from V and 2 from J; bases not matched to a gene: 5. CDR1 MGHRA and CDR2 YSYEKL come from the germline V gene. The CDR3 DNA reads TGCGCCAGCAGCCCCATTGGACAGGGGCAAGAGACCCAGTACTTC. This translates into CASSPIGQGQETQYF.

This clonotype was counted a few times. The CDR3 region has the DNA TGTGCCAGCAGCCAGTGGACTAGCGGGGGGGCCCAAACTCTAGAGACCCAGTACTTC. Translated: CASSQWTSGGAQTLETQYF. V gene TRBV3-1 combines with J gene TRBJ2-5; TRBD2 agrees at 15 bases. Germline values: CDR1 LGHDT, CDR2 YNNKEL (reference sequence). The V gene end was trimmed by 3 bases and the J gene end by 4 bases; junction bases not matched to a gene: 12. The CDR3 totals 19 residues.